This TCR beta chain was obtained from a study of technical replicates of blood from a few donors. Only in-frame clones appear in the TCRdb table, and some are missing; sequencing was by immunoSEQ multiplex PCR. The table lists about 70,000 clones, around 97% of them singletons. The clonotype was recovered from a human donor in good health. The sample consisted of T cells isolated from PBMCs.

The CDR3 loop reads CASSLGQLNEQFF. CDR3 nucleotides: TGTGCCAGCAGCTTGGGACAGCTTAATGAGCAGTTCTTC. V gene TRBV5-4 combines with J gene TRBJ2-1; D possibly corresponds to TRBD1 (5 bases). There are 13 residues in the CDR3. V lost 0 bases to trimming and J lost 7 bases, with 8 bases between them. Germline values: CDR1 SGHNT, CDR2 YYREEE (reference sequence).